The source of this T cell receptor (beta chain) is a study of shared clonotypes between healthy human individuals. HIV-negative, healthy adults without recent acute infections or vaccinations were the donors. This clone appeared once. The protocol was immunoSEQ multiplex PCR, while the TCRdb copy is restricted to in-frame clones and leaves out a portion. This table has roughly 1,000,000 clones, 75% to 80% appearing once. This CDR3 is built from 11 residues. The germline V gene has CDR1 DFQATT and CDR2 SNEGSKA (reference sequence). Trimming left V 0 bases short and J 2 bases short, with 1 base between.

This clonotype was obtained from a young man in good health. Some clones in this sample may be carry-over from other donors' samples. The material sequenced was memory CD4+ T cells from PBMCs. Subset reported: CD45RA-negative fraction. This chain uses TRBV20-1 with TRBJ1-2; D gene unclear. CDR3 protein: CSARENYGYTF. DNA of the CDR3: TGCAGTGCTAGAGAGAACTATGGCTACACCTTC.